The rows below give T cell receptor beta chains drawn from one sample of a study of blood T cell repertoires in COVID-19. This table comes from immunoSEQ multiplex PCR, and its TCRdb copy is limited to in-frame clones, with some not included. Among 200,000 to 250,000 clones listed, approximately 85% were seen once. Sequenced material: peripheral blood. All receptors come from a man between 45 and 60 years old who had recovered from COVID-19. The conserved cysteine and the conserved F or W are not part of the CDR3 here.

v_call cdr3_aa
TRBV2 ASAPSGNSYEQY
TRBV28 ASSYRQGRTEAF
TRBV19 ASSPGTGTITGELF
TRBV29-1 SVLGHRVNNEQF
TRBV18 ASSPPGLAGARGNEQF
TRBV5-4 ASSWLSGKGSYNEQF
TRBV20-1 SASVPSGTSYEQY
TRBV4-2 ASSGAGSSYNEQF
TRBV7-9 ASIFQGIGTEAF
TRBV11-3 ASSPGGLRVNEQF
TRBV7-8 ASSSTAPYGYT
TRBV10-3 AISATGFNQPQH
TRBV27 ASRGPGVFSYNEQF